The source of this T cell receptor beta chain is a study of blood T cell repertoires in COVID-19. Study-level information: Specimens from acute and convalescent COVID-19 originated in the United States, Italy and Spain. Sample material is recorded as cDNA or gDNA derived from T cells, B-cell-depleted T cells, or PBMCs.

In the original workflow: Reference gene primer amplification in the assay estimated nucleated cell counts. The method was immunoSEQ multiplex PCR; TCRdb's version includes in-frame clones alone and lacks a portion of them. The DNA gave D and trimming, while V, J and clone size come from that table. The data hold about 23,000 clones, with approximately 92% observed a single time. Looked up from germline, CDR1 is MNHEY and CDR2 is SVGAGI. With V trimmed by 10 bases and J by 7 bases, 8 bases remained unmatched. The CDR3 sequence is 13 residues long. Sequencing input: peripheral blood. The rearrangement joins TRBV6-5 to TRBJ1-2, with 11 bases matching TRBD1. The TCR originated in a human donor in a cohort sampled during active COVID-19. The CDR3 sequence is CAIRTGGLFGYTF. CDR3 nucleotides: TGTGCCATTCGGACAGGGGGCTTGTTTGGCTACACCTTC.